The next 5 T cell receptor beta chains were all read from a single sample in a study of blood T cell repertoires in COVID-19 (dated by TCRdb to 2018 to 2021). The receptor library was made with the immunoSEQ multiplex PCR assay. Held by TCRdb, this immuneACCESS table contains in-frame sequences only and omits some clones. Under half of the omission traces to an unresolved V gene where checked; the cause of the rest is unknown. The sample table shows fewer than 300,000 clones, and 83% are seen once. The top ten clones comprise 8.5% to 9.5% of the sample. Sequenced input: peripheral blood. The receptors come from a woman aged 50 to 65 who had recovered from COVID-19.

The chain uses TRBV7-9 and TRBJ1-1; no definite D call. Trimming left V 6 bases short and J 5 bases short, with 13 bases between. Germline CDR1 reads SEHNR; CDR2 reads FQNEAQ (reference sequence). The CDR3 covers 13 residues. CDR3 residues: CASRKETRTEAFF. The CDR3 DNA is TGTGCCAGCAGAAAAGAAACTCGAACTGAAGCTTTCTTT.

This chain connects TRBV9 to TRBJ1-1, with unresolved D. This CDR3 contains 15 residues. Per the germline V gene, CDR1 is SGDLS and CDR2 is YYNGEE. Trimming cost V 1 base and J 2 bases, with 12 bases left between them. CDR3 DNA: TGTGCCAGCAGCGTACATTCGTCAGGTAACACTGAAGCTTTCTTT. This encodes CASSVHSSGNTEAFF.

The chain combines TRBV16 with TRBJ2-2; 7 bases align to TRBD2. CDR1 is KGHSY, CDR2 FQNENV, per germline. The CDR3 extends over 16 amino acids. V lost 4 bases and J lost 4; bases outside the gene matches: 9. CDR3 nucleotides: TGTGCCAGCAGCCCCCTCGAGCGGGGCGTCACCGGGGAGCTGTTTTTT. Residues: CASSPLERGVTGELFF.

The chain couples TRBV9 to TRBJ1-4, with D perhaps TRBD1 (6 bases). Trimming pared 0 bases from V and 8 bases from J, leaving 17 bases between. CDR1 SGDLS and CDR2 YYNGEE come from the germline V gene. This CDR3 has 16 residues. DNA of the CDR3: TGTGCCAGCAGCGTAGGATCGGGCAGGGGTCCCGAAAAACTGTTTTTT. Its protein is CASSVGSGRGPEKLFF.

This chain uses TRBV30 with TRBJ2-1; TRBD2 agrees at 8 bases. V trimming: 3 bases; J trimming: 5 bases; junction bases outside the gene matches: 12. Looked up from germline, CDR1 is GTSNPN and CDR2 is SVGIG (reference sequence). This CDR3 spans 16 amino acids. CDR3 nucleotide sequence: TGTGCCTGGAGGCCAGGCGGCCTAGCGGGTAACAATGAGCAGTTCTTC. Translating it yields CAWRPGGLAGNNEQFF.